Below are 23 T cell receptor beta chains sequenced from a single sample in a study of blood T cell repertoires in COVID-19. Clones were read by immunoSEQ multiplex PCR, and TCRdb kept only the in-frame ones, dropping some. The table includes roughly 180,000 clones, around 80% detected once. The sample taken for sequencing was peripheral blood. The receptors here all came from a woman over 75 with COVID-19, enrolled during active disease.

This chain connects TRBV5-5 to TRBJ1-2; possible D gene TRBD1, 6 bases. The germline gives CDR1 SGHKS, CDR2 YYEKEE (reference sequence). The V gene lost 3 bases and the J gene lost 8 bases, with 14 bases spanning the gap. The CDR3 is made up of 13 amino acids. In nucleotides, the CDR3 is TGTGCCAGCAGCTCGCCCCAGGGGTACGGCTACACCTTC. Its translation is CASSSPQGYGYTF. Using reference TRBV5-5 and TRBJ1-2 for the parts outside the CDR3, the full variable domain is DAGVTQSPTHLIKTRGQQVTLRCSPISGHKSVSWYQQVLGQGPQFIFQYYEKEERGRGNFPDRFSARQFPNYSSELNVNALLLGDSALYLCASSSPQGYGYTFGSGTRLTVV.

The chain carries TRBV2 and TRBJ1-1; tentatively, D is TRBD1 (5 bases). Trimming took off 6 bases at V and 3 bases at J, with 14 bases between the two ends. There are 14 residues in the CDR3. Per the germline V gene, CDR1 is SNHLY and CDR2 is FYNNEI. This chain's CDR3 is CASSKGQGYTEAFF. The CDR3 DNA reads as TGTGCCAGCAGCAAAGGTCAGGGATACACTGAAGCTTTCTTT.

V and J are TRBV2 and TRBJ1-1; weak D call: TRBD1 (6 bases). Between the trimmed V and J ends, which lost 6 bases and 4 bases, there was a span of 12 bases. Germline assignment: CDR1 SNHLY and CDR2 FYNNEI. The CDR3 extends over 13 amino acids. The CDR3 region has the DNA TGTGCCAGCAGCCCGACAGGAGTCACTGAAGCTTTCTTT. It is translated as CASSPTGVTEAFF.

This sequence joins TRBV11-3 and TRBJ2-5; a possible D gene is TRBD1 (5 bases). V lost 4 bases and J 1 base, leaving 10 bases between the germline ends. Per the germline V gene, CDR1 is SGHNT and CDR2 is YENEEA. CDR3 length: 14 amino acids. The CDR3 DNA follows: TGTGCCAGCAGCTCTCTTAGGGGCCAAGAGACCCAGTACTTC. It translates to CASSSLRGQETQYF.

The table lists this clone with a few counts. The chain's CDR3 is CASSQYTRDRVKGGTEAFF. The CDR3 DNA reads TGCGCCAGCAGTCAATATACCCGGGACAGAGTAAAAGGGGGCACTGAAGCTTTCTTT. The chain carries TRBV23-1 and TRBJ1-1; TRBD1 matches at 7 bases. TRBV23-1 is labeled an ORF, and its function is uncertain. After removal of 1 base from V and 4 bases from J, the junction contained 18 bases not matched to a gene. This CDR3 contains 19 residues.

This rearrangement joins TRBV28 to TRBJ1-5; TRBD1 matches 7 bases. This CDR3 comprises 19 residues. CDR1 is MDHEN and CDR2 is SYDVKM in the germline V gene. V shed 6 bases and J 5 bases; nucleotides not matched to a gene: 22. The CDR3 reads CASSWDSEGQARGDQPQHF. The CDR3, as DNA: TGTGCCAGCAGCTGGGACAGTGAGGGCCAAGCTCGGGGCGATCAGCCCCAGCATTTT.

The chain joins TRBV11-2 to TRBJ2-3; 10 nucleotides align to TRBD2. The V gene end was trimmed by 5 bases and the J gene end by 2 bases; junction bases not matched to a gene: 4. The CDR3 is made up of 15 amino acids. CDR1 and CDR2 from the germline V gene are SGHAT and FQNNGV. The DNA for the CDR3 is TGTGCCAGCAGCCGCGGACTAGCGGCCACAGATACGCAGTATTTT. Protein product: CASSRGLAATDTQYF. Full variable domain (remainder filled in from reference TRBV11-2 and TRBJ2-3): EAGVAQSPRYKIIEKRQSVAFWCNPISGHATLYWYQQILGQGPKLLIQFQNNGVVDDSQLPKDRFSAERLKGVDSTLKIQPAKLEDSAVYLCASSRGLAATDTQYFGPGTRLTVL.

The chain joins TRBV19 to TRBJ2-2, with D possibly being TRBD1 (5 bases). Trimming stripped 6 bases from V and 7 bases from J, with 18 bases between. The CDR3 consists of 15 residues. Germline assignment: CDR1 LNHDA and CDR2 SQIVND (reference sequence). CDR3 nucleotide sequence: TGTGCCAGTAGGGCCGACAGCCCCATTGACGGGGAGCTGTTTTTT. Its translation: CASRADSPIDGELFF.

The chain has TRBV30 and TRBJ1-2; unclear D gene. The CDR3 is made up of 17 amino acids. V was shortened by 6 bases and J by 4 bases, with 27 bases between the two germline ends. CDR1 GTSNPN and CDR2 SVGIG come from the germline V gene (reference sequence). CDR3 sequence (DNA): TGTGCCTGCGACGGAGACCCAGAAACCCCGTTGCGCTATGGCTACACCTTC. Translating it yields CACDGDPETPLRYGYTF.

The chain links TRBV7-9 to TRBJ2-1; D gene unclear. V shed 2 bases and J shed 6 bases, with 11 bases lying between them. Germline V gives CDR1 SEHNR, CDR2 FQNEAQ (reference sequence). The CDR3 is made up of 14 amino acids. CDR3 region: CASSLRVAVNEQFF. CDR3 coding DNA: TGTGCCAGCAGCTTACGGGTAGCTGTCAATGAGCAGTTCTTC.

The chain employs TRBV7-2 and TRBJ2-7; 16 positions match TRBD2. CDR3 size: 17 residues. With 2 bases clipped from V and 6 bases from J, the junction kept 7 bases outside the gene matches. From germline, CDR1 is SGHTA and CDR2 FQGNSA. As DNA, the CDR3 is TGTGCCAGCAGCTTACTGGGACTAGCGGGGGGGCCCCTCGAGCAGTACTTC. Its protein product is CASSLLGLAGGPLEQYF.

The rearrangement uses TRBV7-9 and TRBJ2-2; a possible D gene is TRBD2 (6 bases). The CDR3 runs 15 residues. Per germline, CDR1 SEHNR and CDR2 FQNEAQ (reference sequence). V was clipped by 5 bases and J by 5 bases, with 15 bases between them. CDR3 sequence: CASSVGGYRTGELFF. The CDR3 DNA reads TGTGCCAGCAGCGTGGGGGGTTACAGGACCGGGGAGCTGTTTTTT.

This chain uses TRBV29-1 with TRBJ1-2; 8 bases align to TRBD1. The length of the CDR3 is 15 residues. V shed 2 bases and J 4 bases; nucleotides not matched to a gene: 9. The germline CDR1 and CDR2 sequences are SQVTM and ANQGSEA. The CDR3 is CSVEPLAGGGYGYTF. CDR3 sequence (DNA): TGCAGCGTTGAACCGTTGGCAGGGGGCGGCTATGGCTACACCTTC.

The chain links TRBV24-1 to TRBJ2-2, with 12 bases lining up with TRBD2. Germline V gene lookup returns CDR1 KGHDR and CDR2 SFDVKD. The ends lost 5 bases at V and 3 bases at J; junction bases unmatched: 6. The CDR3 contains 17 residues. The CDR3 DNA sequence: TGTGCCACCAGTGTTTCTAGCGGGAGGGGGGACACCGGGGAGCTGTTTTTT. It is translated as CATSVSSGRGDTGELFF.

The chain combines TRBV5-5 with TRBJ2-3; TRBD1 aligns across 9 bases. This CDR3 contains 15 residues. V dropped 0 bases and J dropped 4; count of bases not matched to a gene: 3. Germline CDR1 reads SGHKS; CDR2 reads YYEKEE (reference sequence). In DNA form, the CDR3 reads TGTGCCAGCAGCTTGGAGGACAGGGGTCCAGATACGCAGTATTTT. Protein product: CASSLEDRGPDTQYF.

The rearrangement links TRBV5-1 to TRBJ2-5; D is uncertain. Deletions cut 10 bases from V and 5 bases from J, with 18 bases between. Germline loops: CDR1 SGHRS, CDR2 YFSETQ. The CDR3 totals 13 residues. CDR3 residues: CASKLQDPETQYF. In DNA form, the CDR3 reads TGCGCCTCCAAGCTCCAGGATCCGGAGACCCAGTACTTC.

V usage is TRBV5-1 and J usage is TRBJ2-7; D remains ambiguous. Germline CDR1 reads SGHRS; CDR2 reads YFSETQ. This CDR3 has 11 amino acids. Trimming removed 2 bases at V and 5 bases at J, with 5 bases between. The CDR3, as DNA: TGCGCCAGCAGCTTCCTCGACGAGCAGTACTTC. It encodes CASSFLDEQYF.

The chain has TRBV11-2 and TRBJ1-1; no reliable D call. The V gene's germline CDR1 is SGHAT and CDR2 FQNNGV. The CDR3 runs 15 residues. Trimming removed 1 base at V and 0 bases at J, with 9 bases between. The CDR3 nucleotides are TGTGCCAGCAGCTTAGCAGGCAGCATGAACACTGAAGCTTTCTTT. Residues: CASSLAGSMNTEAFF.

V usage is TRBV7-9 and J usage is TRBJ1-4, with 7 bases identical to TRBD1. The CDR3 consists of 15 residues. Unmatched junction bases numbered 9, after V lost 4 bases and J lost 7 bases. The germline CDR1 and CDR2 sequences are SEHNR and FQNEAQ (reference sequence). DNA of the CDR3: TGTGCCAGCAGCTCGTTCGGGACAGCCGGTGAAAAACTGTTTTTT. Residues: CASSSFGTAGEKLFF. The full variable domain, with the rest looked up from reference TRBV7-9 and TRBJ1-4, is DTGVSQNPRHKITKRGQNVTFRCDPISEHNRLYWYRQTLGQGPEFLTYFQNEAQLEKSRLLSDRFSAERPKGSFSTLEIQRTEQGDSAMYLCASSSFGTAGEKLFFGSGTQLSVL.

The chain joins TRBV25-1 to TRBJ2-1, with TRBD2 identical over 8 bases. The germline CDR1 and CDR2 sequences are MGHDK and SYGVNS. The CDR3 contains 18 residues. V gave up 6 bases and J gave up 6 bases; unmatched junction bases: 19. CDR3 sequence reads: CASRTGPGGAFITNEQFF. The CDR3 DNA reads as TGTGCCAGCAGAACAGGACCCGGGGGGGCCTTTATTACCAATGAGCAGTTCTTC.

The J gene is TRBJ1-4, the V gene TRBV19; 10 bases line up with TRBD1. Germline CDR1 is LNHDA and CDR2 is SQIVND (reference sequence). With 1 base clipped from V and 6 bases from J, the junction kept 2 bases outside the gene matches. This CDR3 region has 15 residues. CDR3 protein: CASSIVGTGDEKLFF. In DNA, the CDR3 is TGTGCCAGTAGTATAGTTGGGACAGGGGATGAAAAACTGTTTTTT.

The chain combines TRBV24-1 with TRBJ2-3; D might be TRBD2 (7 bases). CDR3 length: 13 residues. Germline V lookup: CDR1 KGHDR, CDR2 SFDVKD. V was shortened by 9 bases and J by 2 bases, with 11 bases between the two germline ends. The chain's CDR3 is CATGRGITDTQYF. The CDR3 nucleotides are TGTGCCACCGGGAGGGGGATCACAGATACGCAGTATTTT.

The V gene is TRBV4-2, the J gene TRBJ1-1, with 8 bases lining up with TRBD1. Germline V gene sequence: CDR1 LGHNA, CDR2 YNFKEQ. With V trimmed by 3 bases and J by 1 base, 7 bases remained unmatched. The CDR3 runs to 16 residues. This chain's CDR3 is CASSHRRGQGNTEAFF. CDR3 nucleotide sequence: TGTGCCAGCAGCCACCGCCGTGGACAGGGGAACACTGAAGCTTTCTTT.